The source of this T cell receptor beta chain is a study of identical twins. A single record per CDR3 protein comes from TCRdb applying MiXCR to the 5' RACE reads. The table records 1.5 million to 2 million distinct CDR3 sequences, less than 35% of them present only once. This CDR3 region has 16 residues. Germline CDR1 reads LGHDT; CDR2 reads YNNKEL (reference sequence). V lost 6 bases, J lost 1 base, and 11 bases stayed unmatched. Findings and caveats of the study: High-abundance cord blood beta clonotypes had fewer insertions; memory repertoires showed none.

About this clonotype: Its target is not known.

The sequence was collected from a newborn girl in good health. This chain uses TRBV3-1 with TRBJ1-1; 7 nucleotides agree with TRBD1. Sequenced: cord blood. This CDR3 is CASRHQTGRRNTEAFF. In DNA, the CDR3 is TGTGCCAGCAGACATCAGACAGGGAGGAGGAACACTGAAGCTTTCTTT.